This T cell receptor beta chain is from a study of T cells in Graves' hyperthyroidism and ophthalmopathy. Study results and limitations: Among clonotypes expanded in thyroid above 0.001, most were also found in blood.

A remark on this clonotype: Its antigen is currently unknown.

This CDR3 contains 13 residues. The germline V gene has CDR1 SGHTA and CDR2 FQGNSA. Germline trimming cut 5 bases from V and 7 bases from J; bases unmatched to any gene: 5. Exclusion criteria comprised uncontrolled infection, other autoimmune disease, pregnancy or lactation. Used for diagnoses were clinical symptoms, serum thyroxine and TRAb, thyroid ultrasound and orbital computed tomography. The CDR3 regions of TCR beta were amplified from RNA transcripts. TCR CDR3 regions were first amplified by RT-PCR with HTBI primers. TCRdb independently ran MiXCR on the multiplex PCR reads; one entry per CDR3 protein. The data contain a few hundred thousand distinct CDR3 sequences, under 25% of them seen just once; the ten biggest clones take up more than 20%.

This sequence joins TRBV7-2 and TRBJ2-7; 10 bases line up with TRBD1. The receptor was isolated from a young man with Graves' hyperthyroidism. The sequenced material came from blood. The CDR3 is CASSPWTGGEQYF. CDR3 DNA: TGTGCCAGCAGCCCATGGACAGGGGGGGAGCAGTACTTC.